The clone carrying this T cell receptor (beta chain) was observed a single time. V dropped 7 bases and J dropped 6 bases, with 10 bases sitting between them. CDR1 and CDR2 from the germline V gene are SGHDN and FVKESK. This CDR3 has 11 amino acids. This entry comes from a study of CD8 T cells in Susac syndrome. Overall study: Patients with Susac syndrome, at blood draw, were therapy-naive, on corticosteroids, or on intravenous immunoglobulin alone.

RNA in amounts of roughly 0.5 to 1 ug was reverse transcribed with random hexamers. TCRdb ran MiXCR on the immunoSEQ multiplex PCR reads and lists one entry per CDR3 protein. The table includes some 100,000 distinct CDR3 sequences, about 96% detected once. Patients having Susac syndrome satisfied recently defined diagnostic criteria for definite or probable disease. Negative isolation yielded CD4+ and CD8+ T cells, and FACS enriched TEMRA cells. The gene calls are TRBV14 and TRBJ2-7; D is perhaps TRBD2 (6 bases). What was sequenced was CD8+ T cells from PBMCs. This receptor was identified in a human donor with Susac syndrome. CDR3 DNA sequence: TGTGCCAGCAAGGGAGGAAGCGAGCAGTACTTC. Its translation is CASKGGSEQYF.